This T cell receptor beta chain emerged from a study of T cells after yellow fever vaccination. Broader study findings: Most clones from primary vaccination resurfaced after the booster (about 96% CD4, approximately 87% CD8).

CDR3 length: 13 amino acids. In germline, CDR1 is DFQATT, CDR2 SNEGSKA (reference sequence). V was clipped by 3 bases and J by 3 bases; unmatched bases: 1. Concerning this clonotype: Its antigen is unknown.

Synthesis of TCR cDNA relied on 5'RACE template switching, which attached a universal primer site and UMIs. TCRdb itself ran the 5' RACE reads through MiXCR, one entry per CDR3 protein. This table holds a few hundred thousand distinct CDR3 sequences, about 4% found once. The receptor was isolated from a man between 18 and 35 years old who received the YFV17D yellow fever vaccine. The chain uses TRBV20-1 and TRBJ1-4; 7 nucleotides match TRBD1. This sample comprised PBMCs, obtained 5 days after the yellow fever booster vaccination. The CDR3: CSARGQPNEKLFF. The CDR3 coding sequence is TGCAGTGCTAGGGGACAGCCTAATGAAAAACTGTTTTTT.